These T cell receptor beta chains were read from a single sample in a study of shared clonotypes between healthy human individuals. Libraries were prepared by immunoSEQ multiplex PCR; TCRdb keeps only in-frame clonotypes and omits some of them. This sample carries some 500,000 clones, 90% to 96% of them seen once, and the ten largest clones take around 0.066%. The sample was naive CD4+ T cells sorted from blood. The receptors here all came from a woman aged 25 to 39 in good health. Both conserved end residues are part of each CDR3. A D gene is named only where the DNA matches it firmly. Not all rows give a size; the values are once, few, many and, for expanded clones, a class.

D gene	V gene	clone size	CDR3 length	J gene	CDR3 DNA	CDR3 protein
-	TRBV6-7	-	15	TRBJ2-7	TGTGCCAGCGATGTCCGGACTACCTTCAACAACGAGCAGTACTTC	CASDVRTTFNNEQYF
TRBD2	TRBV5-4	-	18	TRBJ2-3	TGTGCCAGCAGCTTGGTTGGGGGAAAGCGGGGAATTACAGATACGCAGTATTTT	CASSLVGGKRGITDTQYF
TRBD2	TRBV7-2	-	15	TRBJ2-7	TGTGCCAGCAGCCCAGGACTAGCGGCATCCTACGAGCAGTACTTC	CASSPGLAASYEQYF
-	TRBV6-5	-	14	TRBJ2-5	TGTGCCAGCAGTTACGGGGGGACTCCCGGGACCCAGTACTTC	CASSYGGTPGTQYF
-	TRBV6-5	-	13	TRBJ1-5	TGTGCCTCAGGGGTAAATAGCAATCAGCCCCAGCATTTT	CASGVNSNQPQHF
-	TRBV11-2	-	17	TRBJ2-1	TGTGCCAGCAGTCATCCTGCGGGGACCCGACCGCACAATGAGCAGTTCTTC	CASSHPAGTRPHNEQFF
TRBD1	TRBV27	-	16	TRBJ2-1	TGTGCCAGCAGCCTGGGACAGTGGAGCTCCTACAATGAGCAGTTCTTC	CASSLGQWSSYNEQFF
TRBD2	TRBV28	-	14	TRBJ2-2	TGTGCCAGCAGTCTAGCGGGAGGCACCGGGGAGCTGTTTTTT	CASSLAGGTGELFF
-	TRBV30	-	12	TRBJ2-7	TGTGCCTGGAGGGGGGAGCCCTACGAGCAGTACTTC	CAWRGEPYEQYF
TRBD2	TRBV23-1	-	15	TRBJ2-1	TGCGCCAGCTGTAACTTAGCGGGAGCGGGTAATGAGCAGTTCTTC	CASCNLAGAGNEQFF
-	TRBV10-3	-	15	TRBJ1-1	TGTGCCATCAGTGACAAGTCGGCGGCGAACACTGAAGCTTTCTTT	CAISDKSAANTEAFF
TRBD1	TRBV19	-	13	TRBJ2-7	TGTGCCACCACAGGGGACGAATCCTACGAGCAGTACTTC	CATTGDESYEQYF
-	TRBV7-2	-	13	TRBJ2-5	TGTGCCAGCAGCTTAGGGTCCCAAGAGACCCAGTACTTC	CASSLGSQETQYF
TRBD2	TRBV28	-	14	TRBJ2-7	TGTGCCAGCAGTTTAGCGGGAGGTCCCTACGAGCAGTACTTC	CASSLAGGPYEQYF
TRBD1	TRBV5-1	-	19	TRBJ2-3	TGCGCCAGCTCACGCCGGGACAGGGGACTTTCTACTAGCACAGATACGCAGTATTTT	CASSRRDRGLSTSTDTQYF
-	TRBV2	-	13	TRBJ2-7	TGTGCCAGCAGCATGGACAGATCCTACGAGCAGTACTTC	CASSMDRSYEQYF
-	TRBV28	once	16	TRBJ1-5	TGTGCCAGCAGTTTATGGGCCACACACACAAATCAGCCCCAGCATTTT	CASSLWATHTNQPQHF
TRBD2	TRBV4-1	-	16	TRBJ2-7	TGCGCCAGCAGCCAAGAACCCGGGCTAGCGGGATCCGAGCAGTACTTC	CASSQEPGLAGSEQYF
-	TRBV11-2	-	12	TRBJ2-7	TGTGCCAGCAGCTTAGGGGGTGGCGAGCAGTACTTC	CASSLGGGEQYF
TRBD1	TRBV4-2	-	16	TRBJ1-5	TGTGCCAGCAGCCAAGATCCCCGACAGGGATATCAGCCCCAGCATTTT	CASSQDPRQGYQPQHF
TRBD1	TRBV7-3	-	13	TRBJ1-1	TGTGCCAGCAGCCCACGGACAGGGGGCGAAGCTTTCTTT	CASSPRTGGEAFF
TRBD2	TRBV5-6	-	14	TRBJ2-1	TGTGCCAGCAGGTTGACTAGCGGCTACAATGAGCAGTTCTTC	CASRLTSGYNEQFF
-	TRBV28	-	15	TRBJ2-7	TGTGCCAGCAGTTTGGATTGGACAAGCTCCTACGAGCAGTACTTC	CASSLDWTSSYEQYF
-	TRBV10-3	-	14	TRBJ1-4	TGTGCCATCAGACAGGCTGCAACTAATGAAAAACTGTTTTTT	CAIRQAATNEKLFF
-	TRBV5-6	-	11	TRBJ2-5	TGTGCCAGCAGCTATGGGGAGACCCAGTACTTC	CASSYGETQYF
TRBD1	TRBV27	-	19	TRBJ1-4	TGTGCCAGCAGTCCTCGAGGGGGGGACAGCCAGTCAACTAATGAAAAACTGTTTTTT	CASSPRGGDSQSTNEKLFF
TRBD1	TRBV11-2	-	15	TRBJ2-7	TGTGCCAGCAGGTTATTGACAGGGCGATCCTACGAGCAGTACTTC	CASRLLTGRSYEQYF
-	TRBV5-1	-	15	TRBJ1-4	TGCGCCAGCAGCCGACAGGAGCCCTATAACGAAAAACTGTTTTTT	CASSRQEPYNEKLFF
-	TRBV28	-	13	TRBJ2-4	TGTGCCAGCAACGGGACACCTGGGAACATTCAGTACTTC	CASNGTPGNIQYF
-	TRBV21-1	-	13	TRBJ2-7	TGTGCCAGACCCAGGGACGGGACCTACGAGCAGTACTTC	CARPRDGTYEQYF
TRBD1	TRBV6-6	-	16	TRBJ1-5	TGTGCCAGCAGTTACTCTAGACAGGGTAGCAATCAGCCCCAGCATTTT	CASSYSRQGSNQPQHF
-	TRBV7-2	-	17	TRBJ2-1	TGTGCCAGCAGCCCTAGAGCGGGACAGAGCTCCTACAATGAGCAGTTCTTC	CASSPRAGQSSYNEQFF
-	TRBV28	-	14	TRBJ2-7	TGTGCCAGCAGGGTCCAGGGTTTAAGCTACGAGCAGTACTTC	CASRVQGLSYEQYF
-	TRBV7-2	-	16	TRBJ1-3	TGTGCCAGCAGCTTAGTAGTCAGGGGCTCTGGAAACACCATATATTTT	CASSLVVRGSGNTIYF
TRBD2	TRBV7-9	-	16	TRBJ2-2	TGTGCCAGCAGCTCCCGACTAGCGGGGAAGACCGGGGAGCTGTTTTTT	CASSSRLAGKTGELFF
TRBD1	TRBV6-6	-	16	TRBJ1-5	TGTGCCAGCAGTTACTCGGTCAGGGGGCTTGATCAGCCCCAGCATTTT	CASSYSVRGLDQPQHF
TRBD1	TRBV18	-	15	TRBJ1-3	TGTGCCAGCTCACAAGAGACAGGGGGCGGAAACACCATATATTTT	CASSQETGGGNTIYF
TRBD2	TRBV6-5	-	14	TRBJ2-1	TGTGCCAGCAGCCGAGCGGGAAGGCGAAATGAGCAGTTCTTC	CASSRAGRRNEQFF
-	TRBV18	once	13	TRBJ2-7	TGTGCCAGCTCACCTGGTGGGGTGAGGGAGCAGTACTTC	CASSPGGVREQYF
TRBD2	TRBV5-1	-	15	TRBJ2-5	TGCGCCAGCTCTCCTCAGCGGGAGGTACGGGAGACCCAGTACTTC	CASSPQREVRETQYF
TRBD1	TRBV27	once	15	TRBJ1-2	TGTGCCAGCACCTCCCCGGGACAGGGGAACTATGGCTACACCTTC	CASTSPGQGNYGYTF
-	TRBV28	-	15	TRBJ2-2	TGTGCCAGCAGTTTTGGCGGGGTGAACACCGGGGAGCTGTTTTTT	CASSFGGVNTGELFF
TRBD2	TRBV5-1	-	15	TRBJ2-7	TGCGCCAGCAGCTTGGTTACTAGCGGGACCTACGAGCAGTACTTC	CASSLVTSGTYEQYF
TRBD1	TRBV5-6	-	14	TRBJ1-6	TGTGCCAGCAGCCGCGGACAGGGCAGTTCACCCCTCCACTTT	CASSRGQGSSPLHF
-	TRBV30	-	16	TRBJ2-2	TGTGCCTGGAGTGTATATGGGGATCAGGCGATCGGGGAGCTGTTTTTT	CAWSVYGDQAIGELFF
-	TRBV27	-	15	TRBJ2-3	TGTGCCAGCAGTGGGACACCAGCTAGCACAGATACGCAGTATTTT	CASSGTPASTDTQYF
-	TRBV28	-	14	TRBJ1-4	TGTGCCAGCAGTTCAGGGGAATCTAATGAAAAACTGTTTTTT	CASSSGESNEKLFF
TRBD2	TRBV6-1	-	19	TRBJ2-1	TGTGCCAGCAGTGAAGGAGGACTAGCGGGGATCGGGCGGGGTAATGAGCAGTTCTTC	CASSEGGLAGIGRGNEQFF
-	TRBV19	few	13	TRBJ1-5	TGTGCCAGTAGTAAGGGGGGTAATCAGCCCCAGCATTTT	CASSKGGNQPQHF
-	TRBV6-5	-	13	TRBJ2-7	TGTGCCAGCACTGGCGGGGGCCTCCGCGAGCAGTACTTC	CASTGGGLREQYF
TRBD1	TRBV5-1	-	16	TRBJ2-3	TGCGCCAGCAAGGTACAGGGGTTCCCTAGCACAGATACGCAGTATTTT	CASKVQGFPSTDTQYF
-	TRBV5-1	-	14	TRBJ1-2	TGCGCCAGCAGCTTGGACAGCCCCCCCTATGGCTACACCTTC	CASSLDSPPYGYTF